This TCR beta chain was profiled in a study of cytomegalovirus exposure and HLA in healthy donors. Study context: The roughly 120 million unique TCR beta sequences, from about 170 million T cells, were found by an earlier analysis.

With 60 Vbeta and 13 Jbeta primers, the PCR was carried out. TCRdb's copy holds only in-frame clones and misses some; the assay was immunoSEQ multiplex PCR. The sample has some 180,000 clones, about four fifths seen once. This CDR3 is 15 amino acids long. Per the germline V gene, CDR1 is LNHDA and CDR2 is SQIVND (reference sequence). Trimming shortened V by 2 bases and J by 1 base, and 12 bases separated the two germline ends. The receptor was derived from a man aged 40-49 years in good health and CMV-seropositive. The chain recombines TRBV19 with TRBJ2-7; no firm D call. Sample: PBMCs. As DNA, the CDR3 is TGTGCCAGTAGTATAAGTGACACCGCTTCCTACGAGCAGTACTTC. Protein product: CASSISDTASYEQYF.